This TCR beta chain was obtained from a study of T cell responses to AZD1222 COVID-19 vaccine. This CDR3 comprises 17 residues. The V end was cut by 4 bases, the J end by 5 bases, with 24 bases between. The V gene's germline CDR1 is SGHRS and CDR2 YFSETQ. Produced via immunoSEQ multiplex PCR; TCRdb's table is partial and in-frame only. The table has approximately 77,000 clones, about 92% seen once. This sequence was found in an adult who received the AZD1222 COVID-19 vaccine. Sequences were derived from peripheral blood, sampled 28 days after the second AZD1222 dose. V and J are TRBV5-1 and TRBJ1-1; D gene uncertain. The CDR3 sequence: CASSRSGPGNSKTEAFF. CDR3 coding DNA: TGCGCCAGCAGCCGGTCAGGACCCGGGAATTCGAAAACTGAAGCTTTCTTT.